This is a list of T cell receptor beta chains from one sample in a study of blood T cell repertoires in COVID-19. Only in-frame clones appear in the TCRdb table, and some are missing; sequencing was by immunoSEQ multiplex PCR. The sample yields over 100,000 clones, roughly four fifths seen once. The sequenced sample consisted of peripheral blood. The origin of the receptors is a human donor in a cohort sampled during active COVID-19. The CDR3 runs from the conserved cysteine through the conserved F or W. A D gene is named only where the DNA matches it firmly. Expanded clones get a size class; other rows say once, few or many, or leave the size out.

TRBJ1-5,TRBV28,once,TRBD1,TGTGCCAGCAGCCCGCAGGGGGCTCGCAATCAGCCCCAGCATTTT,CASSPQGARNQPQHF
TRBJ2-7,TRBV7-9,NA,NA,TGTGCCAGCAGCCACACTACTCGGGAGATATCCTACGAGCAGTACTTC,CASSHTTREISYEQYF
TRBJ1-6,TRBV19,NA,NA,TGTGCCAGTAGTATAGAGGGAAGGGGATCACCCCTCCACTTT,CASSIEGRGSPLHF
TRBJ1-5,TRBV18,NA,TRBD1,TGTGCCAGCTCCCAGTCCTCGGGACAGGGCTTGGAAAGCAATCAGCCCCAGCATTTT,CASSQSSGQGLESNQPQHF
TRBJ2-3,TRBV7-9,NA,TRBD2,TGTGCCAGCAGCTCCCTAGCGGGGCATAGCACAGATACGCAGTATTTT,CASSSLAGHSTDTQYF
TRBJ2-5,TRBV27,NA,NA,TGTGCCAGCAGTTCTGGACAGCTCATGAAGACCCAGTACTTC,CASSSGQLMKTQYF
TRBJ1-1,TRBV3-1/TRBV3-2,once,NA,TGTGCCAGCAGCGTAATACCAGGGTCGAACACTGAAGCTTTCTTT,CASSVIPGSNTEAFF
TRBJ2-7,TRBV14,NA,TRBD1,TGTGCCAGCAGCCCTAAGGACAGGTTCTACGAGCAGTACTTC,CASSPKDRFYEQYF
TRBJ2-5,TRBV7-7,NA,TRBD1,TGTGCCAGCAGCCCACAGGGGGAAGGGGAGACCCAGTACTTC,CASSPQGEGETQYF
TRBJ1-1,TRBV2,few,NA,TGTGCCAGCAGTTGGGGCGGCACTGAAGCTTTCTTT,CASSWGGTEAFF
TRBJ2-1,TRBV27,NA,NA,TGTGCCAGCAGACTAACAGGTTACAATGAGCAGTTCTTC,CASRLTGYNEQFF
TRBJ2-3,TRBV6-6,once,TRBD1,TGTGCCAGCTTTTCGGGATGGACAGGGGTCGCAGATACGCAGTATTTT,CASFSGWTGVADTQYF
TRBJ2-5,TRBV5-6,NA,TRBD1,TGTGCCAGCAGTGAACCGGGACAGGGCGTGGAGACCCAGTACTTC,CASSEPGQGVETQYF
TRBJ2-7,TRBV13,NA,NA,TGTGCCAGCAGTCGCAACGCTCAGTCCTACGAGCAGTACTTC,CASSRNAQSYEQYF
TRBJ1-2,TRBV28,NA,TRBD1,TGTGCCAGCAGCCAGGACAGGGACTATGGCTACACCTTC,CASSQDRDYGYTF
TRBJ2-5,TRBV7-8,NA,TRBD1,TGTGCCAGCAGCCTGGGACAGGGGGTCGGGCAAGAGACCCAGTACTTC,CASSLGQGVGQETQYF
TRBJ1-2,TRBV9,NA,NA,TGTGCCAGCACCTCTGACAGCTATGGCTACACCTTC,CASTSDSYGYTF
TRBJ1-6,TRBV6-1,medium-sized,TRBD1,TGTGCCAGCAGTGAAGGGACAGGGGGCTCATCACCCCTCCACTTT,CASSEGTGGSSPLHF
TRBJ1-5,TRBV5-1,NA,NA,TGCGCCAGCAGCTTGGAGGGACTTCCAGTGAAGTATCAGCCCCAGCATTTT,CASSLEGLPVKYQPQHF
TRBJ2-7,TRBV24-1,NA,NA,TGTGCCACCAGTGACAGGACTACCCCCTCCTACGAGCAGTACTTC,CATSDRTTPSYEQYF
TRBJ1-6,TRBV5-5,NA,TRBD1,TGTGCCAGCAGCCAGATCCGCGGGACAGGGACGGGGGGGTACTCACCCCTCCACTTT,CASSQIRGTGTGGYSPLHF
TRBJ1-2,TRBV9,NA,TRBD1,TGTGCCAGCAGCGAGCCCGGGACAGGGGGTGATTATGGCTACACCTTC,CASSEPGTGGDYGYTF
TRBJ1-2,TRBV28,few,TRBD1,TGTGCCAGCAGTTTCGGGGACAGGGGGTACTATGGCTACACCTTC,CASSFGDRGYYGYTF
TRBJ2-1,TRBV11-2,few,NA,TGTGCCAGCAGCTTTTTTCTAATCGAGGGAGTATGGAATGAGCAGTTCTTC,CASSFFLIEGVWNEQFF
TRBJ1-1,TRBV5-5,NA,NA,TGTGCCAGCAGCTCAAGCACTACCACTGAAGCTTTCTTT,CASSSSTTTEAFF
TRBJ2-2,TRBV30,NA,NA,TGTGCCTGGAGTGTACTGGTTAATTCCGGGGAGCTGTTTTTT,CAWSVLVNSGELFF
TRBJ1-1,TRBV3-1/TRBV3-2,NA,NA,TGTGCCAGCAGCCAAGGGGTCGGGGGAGGCAACACTGAAGCTTTCTTT,CASSQGVGGGNTEAFF